Reported below is one T cell receptor (beta chain). It lacks a known antigen. Nothing much larger sits one base from this clone, and base qualities are not available. Participants in the prospective study were aged roughly 18 to 100 years, lived in approximately 26 United States geographic areas, and enrolled through a virtual design. In the prospective study, participants were assigned to cohorts based on the clinical history participants reported in a screening survey and a study questionnaire. In the prospective study, whole blood, serum and a nasopharyngeal or oropharyngeal swab were collected from each participant by mobile phlebotomists. Prospective study participants could optionally give additional blood draws and questionnaires over an approximately two-month period. Blood samples from the prospective study were shipped frozen or at room temperature prior to DNA extraction. TCRbeta CDR3 regions were amplified from genomic DNA by means of the immunoSEQ Assay, a bias-controlled multiplex PCR. Per the original workflow: The number of nucleated cells in each sample was estimated from the amplification of reference gene primers within the assay. Sequence reads were collapsed and filtered to measure the absolute abundance of every unique TCRbeta CDR3 rearrangement. For each sample, productive Simpson clonality was calculated as the square root of Simpson's diversity index across productive rearrangements. Drawn from immuneACCESS, this table holds only the in-frame rearrangements with V and J called that TCRdb kept. Clones are partly lost; checked studies trace under half to an unresolved V gene and leave the rest unexplained. The V and J calls and clone size come from that table; D and trimming were worked out from the DNA. A total of about 180,000 clones appear in this sample, about 90% of them only once. Around 1.2% of the sample lies in the top ten.

This sample was taken from a study of blood T cell repertoires in COVID-19 (dated by TCRdb to the early 2020s). For the wider study: Samples from collaborators originated in the United States, Italy and Spain and spanned both the acute and convalescent phases of COVID-19. The material from the prospective study consisted of cDNA or gDNA derived from T cells, B-cell-depleted T cells, or PBMCs. Subjects who had been exposed to COVID-19, were actively infected with it, or had recovered from it provided the deeply sampled blood TCRbeta repertoires that made up the dataset. The repertoires were made available in a free public database intended to serve as a resource for research on the immune response to SARS-CoV-2. Samples were obtained from the ongoing ImmuneRACE study (first 160 participants) and from about 1,300 subjects provided by 6 global collaborators. Sample metadata almost always included a de-identified subject ID, COVID-19 status, age in years and sex. HLA class I and class II types, where available, came from metadata supplied by the sample provider rather than from assay-based typing. Results the study describes overall, beyond this receptor: The quantity of clinical and demographic metadata differed by source and by participant and was supplied without curation.

The sequencing input was PBMCs or T cells enriched from blood (not recorded which). This TCR was sampled from a human donor with acute COVID-19. The donor label of this sample is uncertain.

Here is the DNA: TGTGCCAGCAGCTTAGGAGCGGGGGGGCCCTACGAGCAGTACTTC. It translates to CASSLGAGGPYEQYF. The V gene is TRBV7-2 and the J gene is TRBJ2-7, with 10 bases matching TRBD2. For this chain, trimming is 1 base at the V end and 2 bases at the J end, and the number of junction bases without a gene match is 2. The CDR3 runs 15 amino acids, cysteine and phenylalanine included. Only the CDR3 DNA stays, 45 bases, in frame from base 1. The germline V gene encodes CDR1 SGHTA and CDR2 FQGNSA.